This T cell receptor (beta chain) was observed in a study of naive and memory T cell subsets (dated by TCRdb to the late 2010s). About the investigation overall: Sorted naive and memory T cell subsets from peripheral blood were analyzed in the study using a UMI-based, open-source pipeline for TCR alpha and beta sequencing. Complete agreement was observed between the functional CMV T cell responses and the IgG serology results. RNA was DNase-treated and reverse transcribed with TCR constant-region primers, mostly using SuperScript III.

Overall study results and their limits: RNA-based TCR counts may be influenced by expression changes linked to T cell activation and differentiation. The repertoire findings for the naive and memory subsets could not be validated against a ground truth, as none was available. Following error correction, more than 90% of naive TCR sequences occurred only once, which made naive abundance distributions much steeper than those of memory subsets. TCR abundance followed a power law whose exponent differed between naive and memory subsets but was consistent across the three individuals. Clonotypes were defined as single alpha or beta chain sequences, not paired alpha/beta receptors. A few larger clonotypes were found in naive repertoires, especially CD8, and these larger clonotypes were possibly memory cells re-expressing CD45RA. Gini index rose and Shannon and inverse Simpson diversity fell from naive through CM, EM and EMRA in both CD4 and CD8 cells.

Separate amplification of TCR alpha and beta chain libraries was performed from the second PCR step onward. CMV status of each donor was established by measuring IFNgamma production from CD4+ T cells after fresh PBMCs were stimulated overnight with CMV viral lysate. Using Miltenyi beads, CD4 T cells were first positively selected, and CD8 T cells were then positively selected from the CD4-negative fraction. After staining for CD3, CD4, CD8, CD45RA, CD27 and a live/dead dye, cells were sorted on a BD Aria II into four subsets based on CD45RA and CD27. Blood was obtained from three healthy volunteers, and the blood from each volunteer was fractionated into CD4 and CD8 T cells and subsequently into four differentiation subsets. Approximately 120 ml of peripheral blood was taken from each donor, and PBMC were separated by density-gradient centrifugation on Ficoll-Paque PLUS. The sorted cells were lysed in RLT buffer, after which RNA was extracted using a Qiagen RNeasy kit and kept at -80 degrees C.

This clonotype was recorded many times. Its antigen remains undetermined. No base quality values were provided; no much bigger clone lies one nucleotide off. CDR1 and CDR2, looked up from the germline V gene, are MDHEN and SYDVKM. V loses 4 bases, J loses 6 bases, and the germline ends lie 13 bases apart. Spanning cysteine to phenylalanine, the CDR3 consists of 13 amino acids. Of the read, only the CDR3 DNA is kept; its 39 bases are in frame from base 1. Receptors were amplified or captured by UMI-ligation and nested PCR. To cover both TRBC1 and TRBC2, the beta constant-region primer consisted of an equimolar mix of two oligonucleotides. Four rounds of PCR were used to amplify ligated cDNA, with nested alpha and beta constant-region primers being used together with the SP2 primer. A single-stranded oligonucleotide carrying the SP2 primer and a 12-nucleotide UMI was ligated to the 3' end of the cDNA by T4 RNA ligase 1. The ligation reaction was incubated at 16°C for roughly 18-25 hours. PCR2 was typically run as a SYBR Green qPCR and stopped at a predetermined threshold to prevent over-amplification. Agencourt AMPure XP magnetic beads were used for all purifications after the first. Libraries were quantified by Qubit and checked on a TapeStation, with a main peak expected near 650 bp. Pooled libraries were sequenced on an Illumina MiSeq using v2 2x251 paired-end kits, and typically about 0.95-2.3 million reads were obtained per sample. Libraries were pooled at 3 to 4 nM per sample, and about 5-7% PhiX was added to improve cluster recognition. Concerning the study's data processing: Decombinator assigned V and J genes to Demultiplexor-processed FASTQ reads by tag matching, allowing a single base-pair mismatch. Collapsinator used UMIs to correct both sequencing errors and frequency errors arising from PCR heterogeneity. TCRs were translated and CDR3s were extracted from the conserved cysteine to the FGXG phenylalanine by CDR3Translator, with non-productive sequences being flagged. Gini, Shannon entropy and inverse Simpson indices were calculated on repertoires that had been subsampled to equal numbers of UMI-defined TCRs. Clonotype abundance distributions were fitted to a power law by maximum likelihood within the linear range. For one naive CD8 sample, the pipeline and MIGEC produced similar UMI counts, unique TCR numbers and clonal distributions. In one analysis, naive TCRs that were also found in any memory subset of the same donor were excluded from the naive repertoire. The repertoires were searched for roughly 7,000 CMV-associated CDR3 sequences that had been compiled from VDJdb and a published dataset. TCRdb trimmed public reads at Q25 via fastp, called clones via MiXCR and kept in-frame beta chains. Each entry merges the rows of one CDR3 protein and shows their most common DNA and genes. TCRdb, not the original authors, processed these V and J calls. For this sample the table gives just over 80,000 distinct CDR3 sequences, of which about 9.9% were detected only once. Clones ranked in the top ten supply 1.2% of the sample.

The sequenced material came from naive CD8+ T cells from blood. The cell subset or site label corresponds to: naive T cells, CD45RA high CD27+. This receptor was obtained from a human donor in good health. The chain couples TRBV28 to TRBJ2-7, with a weak D call of TRBD2 (5 bases match). The DNA sequence reads TGTGCCAGCAGTTACGTGATAGAGGGCGAGCAGTACTTC. Translated, it reads CASSYVIEGEQYF.